The 8 T cell receptor beta chains below all came from one sample that was sequenced in a study of cytomegalovirus exposure and HLA in healthy donors. The PCR was carried out with 60 Vbeta primers and 13 Jbeta primers. TCRdb's copy holds only in-frame clones and misses some; the assay was immunoSEQ multiplex PCR. The profile shows around 150,000 clones, 79% of them singletons. The source material was PBMCs. The receptors shown here come from a man aged 50-59 years in good health and CMV-seropositive.

The genes are TRBV11-2 and TRBJ1-3, with D possibly being TRBD1 (5 bases). Trimming removed 3 bases at V and 0 bases at J, with 21 bases between. Germline values: CDR1 SGHAT, CDR2 FQNNGV. The CDR3 runs 19 residues. The CDR3 protein is CASSFLAVGRGNSGNTIYF. The CDR3 nucleotides are TGTGCCAGCAGCTTTCTCGCGGTGGGAAGGGGAAACTCTGGAAACACCATATATTTT.

There are a few counts of this clone. The chain combines TRBV7-9 with TRBJ2-3, with 7 bases identical to TRBD2. The junction had 8 bases not matched to a gene; V was cut back by 5 bases and J by 6 bases. Germline lookup yields CDR1 SEHNR and CDR2 FQNEAQ (reference sequence). The CDR3 totals 14 residues. Here the CDR3 DNA reads TGTGCCAGCAGCACAAAAGCGGGACTGGATACGCAGTATTTT. Amino acids: CASSTKAGLDTQYF.

This clone has only a few counts. The chain joins TRBV27 to TRBJ2-5; TRBD1 matches 9 bases. With V trimmed by 10 bases and J by 5 bases, 11 bases remained unmatched. Germline CDR1 and CDR2: MNHEY and SMNVEV (reference sequence). This CDR3 comprises 14 residues. The DNA for the CDR3 is TGTGCCACCCGTGTGGGGACAGGGTCGGAGACCCAGTACTTC. This codes for CATRVGTGSETQYF.

The gene calls are TRBV2 and TRBJ2-2; TRBD1 agrees at 10 bases. The CDR3 spans 20 residues. In germline, CDR1 is SNHLY, CDR2 FYNNEI. V shed 1 base, J shed 4 bases, and the junction held 15 bases outside the gene matches. This chain's CDR3 is CASSEVGPKPGQGSTGELFF. The DNA of the CDR3 is TGTGCCAGCAGTGAAGTGGGCCCTAAACCGGGACAGGGGAGCACCGGGGAGCTGTTTTTT.

This chain uses TRBV5-4 with TRBJ2-7; 8 bases map to TRBD1. The CDR3 contains 14 residues. The germline V gene encodes CDR1 SGHNT and CDR2 YYREEE (reference sequence). V was clipped by 4 bases and J by 3 bases; unmatched bases: 6. CDR3 loop: CASSQGQVIYEQYF. CDR3 sequence (DNA): TGTGCCAGCAGCCAGGGACAGGTCATCTACGAGCAGTACTTC.

V is TRBV6-1 and J is TRBJ2-1, with 10 bases matching TRBD2. Germline trimming cut 2 bases from V and 7 bases from J; bases unmatched to any gene: 2. Germline CDR1 and CDR2: MNHNS and SASEGT. The CDR3 consists of 14 residues. CDR3 sequence: CASSELAGVNEQFF. As DNA, the CDR3 is TGTGCCAGCAGTGAACTAGCGGGAGTGAATGAGCAGTTCTTC.

The rearrangement joins TRBV7-9 to TRBJ1-5, with D tentatively TRBD1 (5 bases). Germline CDR1 reads SEHNR; CDR2 reads FQNEAQ (reference sequence). This CDR3 is built from 12 residues. Trimming took 5 bases from V and 7 from J, leaving 9 bases between them. Here the CDR3 reads CASSQGEQPQHF. The CDR3 bases are TGTGCCAGCAGCCAGGGCGAGCAGCCCCAGCATTTT.

This chain joins TRBV4-2 and TRBJ2-5; TRBD2 matches at 10 bases. The tail of the sequence fits TRBJ2-7 better, so the J call may be wrong. From germline, CDR1 is LGHNA and CDR2 YNFKEQ. CDR3 size: 15 residues. CDR3 in DNA: TGTGCCAGCAGCCGGGGGACTAGCGAGAACTACGAGCAGTACTTC. It translates to CASSRGTSENYEQYF.